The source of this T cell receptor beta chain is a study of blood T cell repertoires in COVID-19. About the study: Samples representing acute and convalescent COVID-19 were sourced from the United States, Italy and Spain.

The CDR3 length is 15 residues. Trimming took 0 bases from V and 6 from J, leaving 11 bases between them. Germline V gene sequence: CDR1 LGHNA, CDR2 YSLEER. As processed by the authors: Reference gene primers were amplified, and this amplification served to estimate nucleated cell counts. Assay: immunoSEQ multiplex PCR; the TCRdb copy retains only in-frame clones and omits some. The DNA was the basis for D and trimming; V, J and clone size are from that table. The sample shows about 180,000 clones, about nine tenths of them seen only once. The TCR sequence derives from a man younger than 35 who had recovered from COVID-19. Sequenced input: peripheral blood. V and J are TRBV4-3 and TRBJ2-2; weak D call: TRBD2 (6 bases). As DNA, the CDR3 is TGCGCCAGCAGCCAAGATGGAGGGTATGCCGGGGAGCTGTTTTTT. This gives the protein CASSQDGGYAGELFF.